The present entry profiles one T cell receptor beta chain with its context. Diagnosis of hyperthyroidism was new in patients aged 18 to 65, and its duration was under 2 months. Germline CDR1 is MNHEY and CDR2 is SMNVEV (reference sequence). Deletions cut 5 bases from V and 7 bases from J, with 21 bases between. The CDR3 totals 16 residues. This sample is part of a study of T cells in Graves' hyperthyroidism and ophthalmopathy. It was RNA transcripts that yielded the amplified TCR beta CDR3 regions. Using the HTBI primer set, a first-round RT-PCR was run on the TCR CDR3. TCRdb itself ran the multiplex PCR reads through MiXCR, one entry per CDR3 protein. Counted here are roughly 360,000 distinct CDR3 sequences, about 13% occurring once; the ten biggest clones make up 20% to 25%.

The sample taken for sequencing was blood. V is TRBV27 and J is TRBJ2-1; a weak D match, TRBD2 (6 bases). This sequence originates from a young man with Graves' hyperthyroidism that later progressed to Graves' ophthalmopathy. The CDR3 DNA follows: TGTGCCAGCAGTCCCCGTGACGGGGGAGGTTTGAATGAGCAGTTCTTC. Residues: CASSPRDGGGLNEQFF.